Shown below are 24 T cell receptor beta chains from a single sample sequenced in a study of cytomegalovirus exposure and HLA in healthy donors. Vbeta (60) and Jbeta (13) primers were used in the PCR. The method was immunoSEQ multiplex PCR; TCRdb's version includes in-frame clones alone and lacks a portion of them. The sample has about 120,000 clones, 75% to 85% seen once. The sequenced sample was PBMCs. Receptors originate from a middle-aged man in good health and CMV-seronegative.

This chain joins TRBV5-4 and TRBJ2-7; 8 bases fit TRBD2. The CDR3 totals 15 residues. V dropped 4 bases and J dropped 3; count of bases not matched to a gene: 9. The V gene's germline CDR1 is SGHNT and CDR2 YYREEE (reference sequence). CDR3 nucleotide sequence: TGTGCCAGCAGCGCTGGCCTAGCGGGTAACTACGAGCAGTACTTC. Its translation: CASSAGLAGNYEQYF.

V is TRBV11-1 and J is TRBJ1-1; D remains ambiguous. Germline CDR1 SGHAT, CDR2 FQDESV (reference sequence). CDR3 length equals 15 residues. Trimming removed 2 bases from V and 1 base from J, with 11 bases in between. The CDR3 reads CASSLTPQRNTEAFF. CDR3 coding DNA: TGTGCCAGCAGCTTAACCCCTCAGCGGAACACTGAAGCTTTCTTT.

The CDR3 protein is CASSSTVGGRYEQYF. Written as DNA, the CDR3 is TGTGCCAGCAGCTCGACGGTGGGGGGGAGGTACGAGCAGTACTTC. The V gene is TRBV11-2, the J gene TRBJ2-7; TRBD2 matches at 7 bases. Looked up from germline, CDR1 is SGHAT and CDR2 is FQNNGV. This CDR3 is 15 amino acids long. J lost 4 bases, V lost 4 bases, and 10 bases had no gene match.

This clone was counted a single time. J is TRBJ2-7 and V is TRBV19; the match to TRBD2 covers 7 bases. This CDR3 has 18 residues. V lost 5 bases and J lost 3; bases outside the gene matches: 19. Per germline, CDR1 LNHDA and CDR2 SQIVND (reference sequence). The CDR3 coding sequence is TGTGCCAGTAGTTCCGGGAGGACCGGGGGATCTAGGCACTACGAGCAGTACTTC. It encodes CASSSGRTGGSRHYEQYF.

In this sample, this clone turned up a few times. The chain links TRBV5-1 to TRBJ2-5; 15 nucleotides align to TRBD2. The CDR3 is made up of 15 amino acids. V shed 4 bases and J 4 bases; nucleotides not matched to a gene: 2. Germline V gives CDR1 SGHRS, CDR2 YFSETQ. DNA for the CDR3: TGCGCCAGCAGCGCGGGACTAGCGGGGGGAGAGACCCAGTACTTC. It encodes CASSAGLAGGETQYF.

The chain combines TRBV7-6 with TRBJ1-1; perhaps TRBD1 as D (6 bases). CDR3 length: 13 amino acids. Germline CDR1 reads SGHVS; CDR2 reads FNYEAQ. V gave up 5 bases and J gave up 3 bases, with 10 bases separating them. In DNA form, the CDR3 reads TGTGCCAGCAGCGACGGACAGTACACTGAAGCTTTCTTT. This gives the protein CASSDGQYTEAFF.

The chain carries TRBV19 and TRBJ1-6; 9 bases agree with TRBD1. This CDR3 spans 17 amino acids. Germline CDR1 and CDR2: LNHDA and SQIVND (reference sequence). V lost 4 bases, J lost 6 bases, and 10 bases stayed unmatched. Here the CDR3 reads CASSNPGTGSGNSPLHF. The CDR3 DNA reads TGTGCCAGTAGTAACCCCGGGACAGGGAGCGGTAATTCACCCCTCCACTTT.

The chain links TRBV5-1 to TRBJ2-3; no firm D call. Looked up from germline, CDR1 is SGHRS and CDR2 is YFSETQ. V was trimmed by 1 base and J by 8 bases, leaving 14 bases between them. The CDR3 length is 14 residues. CDR3 nucleotides: TGCGCCAGCAGCTTGTTAGATCGAGAGTCTACGCAGTATTTT. It is translated as CASSLLDRESTQYF. Based on the CDR3 plus reference TRBV5-1 and TRBJ2-3, the full variable domain is KAGVTQTPRYLIKTRGQQVTLSCSPISGHRSVSWYQQTPGQGLQFLFEYFSETQRNKGNFPGRFSGRQFSNSRSEMNVSTLELGDSALYLCASSLLDRESTQYFGPGTRLTVL.

This rearrangement joins TRBV5-1 to TRBJ2-7; D remains ambiguous. Trimming took off 1 base at V and 0 bases at J, with 8 bases between the two ends. Germline assignment: CDR1 SGHRS and CDR2 YFSETQ. CDR3 length: 14 amino acids. CDR3 in amino acids: CASSLSLSSYEQYF. CDR3 DNA: TGCGCCAGCAGCTTGAGTCTAAGCTCCTACGAGCAGTACTTC.

The V gene is TRBV6-4, the J gene TRBJ1-2, with a tentative D call TRBD1 (5 bases). Germline assignment: CDR1 MRHNA and CDR2 SNTAGT. CDR3 size: 12 residues. V lost 4 bases and J lost 8, with 11 bases in between. The CDR3, as DNA: TGTGCCAGCAGTGCGGGACTCGGGGGCTACACCTTC. This encodes CASSAGLGGYTF.

The rearrangement uses TRBV5-5 and TRBJ1-2; D call uncertain. The CDR3 is 20 amino acids. Between the trimmed V and J ends, which lost 4 bases and 0 bases, there was a span of 28 bases. The V gene's germline CDR1 is SGHKS and CDR2 YYEKEE (reference sequence). The DNA of the CDR3 is TGTGCCAGCAGCCCCATCGGAGGGATCCCGAACCCCAGAGCTAACTATGGCTACACCTTC. It translates to CASSPIGGIPNPRANYGYTF.

This chain links TRBV28 with TRBJ1-2; 8 bases match TRBD1. The ends lost 2 bases at V and 4 bases at J; junction bases unmatched: 6. CDR3 length equals 15 residues. Germline CDR1 and CDR2: MDHEN and SYDVKM. CDR3 bases: TGTGCCAGCAGTTTAGGACAGGGCGGCATCTATGGCTACACCTTC. It codes for CASSLGQGGIYGYTF.

This clone was picked up a small number of times. The chain links TRBV2 to TRBJ1-5; 7 bases line up with TRBD1. There are 14 residues in the CDR3. Trimming cost V 4 bases and J 6 bases; bases outside gene matches: 6. Looked up from germline, CDR1 is SNHLY and CDR2 is FYNNEI. CDR3 bases: TGTGCCAGCAGTGCGGAGGGGGCAGGTCAGCCCCAGCATTTT. This sequence encodes CASSAEGAGQPQHF.

The genes are TRBV30 and TRBJ1-5; the match to TRBD1 covers 7 bases. Per germline, CDR1 GTSNPN and CDR2 SVGIG (reference sequence). J gave up 11 bases and V 1 base, and 11 bases lay outside the gene matches. CDR3 size: 14 residues. CDR3 amino acids: CAWSETGTGVAQHF. The CDR3 DNA reads as TGTGCCTGGAGTGAGACAGGGACGGGGGTGGCCCAGCATTTT.

This clone was counted once. Relative to the germline gene, one junction end is altered; a read error may explain this. CDR3 sequence (DNA): TGTGCCAGCAGTTTGCCGGACAGGGTATCCTCCGAGCAGTACTTC. Amino acids: CASSLPDRVSSEQYF. V usage is TRBV28 and J usage is TRBJ2-7; 8 positions match TRBD1. Germline V gene sequence: CDR1 MDHEN, CDR2 SYDVKM. The CDR3 has 15 amino acids.

V usage is TRBV5-8 and J usage is TRBJ1-4; 8 bases map to TRBD1. With V trimmed by 0 bases and J by 5 bases, 3 bases remained unmatched. The CDR3 is 15 residues long. Germline CDR1 is SGHTS and CDR2 is YDEGEE. CDR3 loop: CASSLGTGQNEKLFF. The CDR3 nucleotides are TGTGCCAGCAGCTTGGGGACAGGGCAGAATGAAAAACTGTTTTTT.

The chain is built from TRBV6-5 and TRBJ2-5; a possible D gene is TRBD2 (6 bases). Trimming took 0 bases from V and 2 from J, leaving 10 bases between them. Germline V gene sequence: CDR1 MNHEY, CDR2 SVGAGI. The CDR3 is 15 residues long. The CDR3 is CASSYSPGLQETQYF. As DNA, the CDR3 is TGTGCCAGCAGTTACTCGCCGGGACTTCAAGAGACCCAGTACTTC.

The chain has TRBV6-5 and TRBJ2-7; D is perhaps TRBD2 (6 bases). Germline CDR1 MNHEY, CDR2 SVGAGI. The ends were cut back, 5 bases at V and 2 bases at J, with 13 bases in the middle. This CDR3 is built from 14 residues. The DNA for the CDR3 is TGTGCCAGCAGTACGACCGGGAGTACCTACGAGCAGTACTTC. Its translation: CASSTTGSTYEQYF.

About this clone itself: Sequence at one end of the junction differs from germline and may be a read error. The chain uses TRBV7-9 and TRBJ2-6; 8 bases fit TRBD1. The CDR3 has 17 amino acids. The germline gives CDR1 SEHNR, CDR2 FQNEAQ (reference sequence). The CDR3 here is CASSPGTGRAGANGLTF. In DNA form, the CDR3 reads TGTGCCAGCAGCCCCGGGACAGGACGGGCCGGGGCCAACGGCCTGACTTTC.

This chain connects TRBV19 to TRBJ2-4, with D possibly matching TRBD1 (5 bases). This CDR3 spans 14 amino acids. Germline CDR1 LNHDA, CDR2 SQIVND (reference sequence). V was cut by 4 bases and J by 9 bases, with 16 bases left in between. The CDR3 protein is CASSSTDGQGIQYF. The CDR3 bases are TGTGCCAGTAGTAGTACAGACGGGCAGGGCATTCAGTACTTC. Complete variable domain (other parts from reference TRBV19 and TRBJ2-4): DGGITQSPKYLFRKEGQNVTLSCEQNLNHDAMYWYRQDPGQGLRLIYYSQIVNDFQKGDIAEGYSVSREKKESFPLTVTSAQKNPTAFYLCASSSTDGQGIQYFGAGTRLSVL.

The chain uses TRBV27 and TRBJ2-5; tentative D call: TRBD2 (6 bases). Trimming took 3 bases from V and 4 from J, leaving 12 bases between them. The length of the CDR3 is 14 residues. Germline CDR1 MNHEY, CDR2 SMNVEV (reference sequence). CDR3 coding DNA: TGTGCCAGCAGTTTTGATCGGGGAGGAGAGACCCAGTACTTC. It specifies CASSFDRGGETQYF.

V and J are TRBV28 and TRBJ1-5; no clear D. The CDR3 length is 15 residues. Germline CDR1 MDHEN, CDR2 SYDVKM. Deletions cut 6 bases from V and 5 bases from J, with 17 bases between. CDR3 sequence: CASSLSGVSDQPQHF. The DNA for the CDR3 is TGTGCCAGCAGCCTTAGCGGGGTCAGCGATCAGCCCCAGCATTTT.

V is TRBV7-2 and J is TRBJ1-3, with a weak D call TRBD1 (5 bases). The germline CDR1 and CDR2 sequences are SGHTA and FQGNSA. This CDR3 region has 13 residues. V was trimmed by 5 bases and J by 9 bases, leaving 14 bases between them. CDR3 loop: CASSQTARSTIYF. In DNA, the CDR3 is TGTGCCAGCAGCCAGACAGCCCGTAGCACCATATATTTT.

The chain employs TRBV7-6 and TRBJ2-2, with TRBD2 identical over 7 bases. CDR1 and CDR2 from the germline V gene are SGHVS and FNYEAQ. V dropped 7 bases and J dropped 7; count of bases not matched to a gene: 9. This CDR3 comprises 14 residues. CDR3 residues: CASTEAGYGGELFF. The CDR3 nucleotides are TGTGCCAGCACCGAAGCGGGATATGGCGGGGAGCTGTTTTTT.